Listed below are T cell receptor beta chains from one sample, sequenced in a study of T cells in Graves' hyperthyroidism and ophthalmopathy. TCRdb analysed the multiplex PCR reads with MiXCR anew, one entry per CDR3 protein. The data show over 700,000 distinct CDR3 sequences, 35% seen once. The sample consisted of blood. Receptors were obtained from a woman between 35 and 50 years old with Graves' hyperthyroidism. CDR3s include the opening cysteine and the closing phenylalanine or tryptophan. Fields, in order: V gene, D gene, clone size, J gene, CDR3 length, CDR3 DNA, CDR3 protein. A D gene is named only where the DNA matches it firmly. A clone size is listed for some rows: how often the clone was seen (once, few, many), or a class if it is expanded.

>TRBV19|.|many|TRBJ1-5|14
TGTGCCAGTGCCCCGGGACATCGCAATCAGCCCCAGCATTTT
CASAPGHRNQPQHF
>TRBV13|.|few|TRBJ2-7|15
TGTGCCAGCAGCTCCACGATGGAGGATACCTACGAGCAGTACTTC
CASSSTMEDTYEQYF
>TRBV7-8|.|once|TRBJ1-6|12
TGTGCCAGCAGCGCCTCGTACGAACCCCTCCACTTT
CASSASYEPLHF
>TRBV6-5|.|.|TRBJ1-5|13
TGTGCCTCGGCGGGAAATAGCAATCAGCCCCAGCGTTTT
CASAGNSNQPQRF
>TRBV20-1|.|.|TRBJ2-7|12
TGCAGTGCTAGGACAGCTACCTACGAGCAGTACTTC
CSARTATYEQYF
>TRBV6-5|.|few|TRBJ1-6|13
TGTGCCAGCAGACCTCCGGGAGCTTCACCCCTCCACTTT
CASRPPGASPLHF
>TRBV7-2|.|.|TRBJ1-5|18
TGTGCCAGCAGCTTAGCGCCCCGGGCCGAGTATAGCAATCAGCCCCGGCATTTT
CASSLAPRAEYSNQPRHF
>TRBV5-1|.|.|TRBJ1-2|15
TGCGCCAGCAGCTTGGAAGCAGACCCCAACTATGGCTACACCTTC
CASSLEADPNYGYTF
>TRBV20-1|.|.|TRBJ2-7|14
TGCAGTGCGAGACGTTTGGCTTCCTACAATGAGCAGTACTTC
CSARRLASYNEQYF
>TRBV5-1|TRBD1|.|TRBJ1-1|14
TGCGCCAGCAGCTGGAGGGACAGGGTGTCTGAAGCTTTCTTT
CASSWRDRVSEAFF
>TRBV7-9|.|.|TRBJ1-2|15
TGTGCCAGCAGCCGCCCAACACAGAGTTTCTATGGCCACACCTTC
CASSRPTQSFYGHTF
>TRBV4-1|.|.|TRBJ1-1|14
TGCGCCAGCAGCCGTCCCCTGAGGGGCCCTGAAGCTTTCTTT
CASSRPLRGPEAFF
>TRBV6-6|TRBD1|few|TRBJ1-2|16
TGTGCCAGCAGGGACCAGACAGGGGCCTTTAACTATGGCTACACCTTC
CASRDQTGAFNYGYTF
>TRBV9|TRBD1|many|TRBJ2-7|14
TGTGCCAGCAGCGTAGGGGACAGACTATACGAGCAGTACTTC
CASSVGDRLYEQYF
>TRBV14|.|few|TRBJ2-7|15
TGTGCCAGCACCCGTTTCCAGGGCCCAACCTACGAGCAGTACTTC
CASTRFQGPTYEQYF
>TRBV7-9|.|many|TRBJ1-4|16
TGTGCCAGCAGCCTACGAGAAACACGGACTAATGAAAAACTGTTTTTT
CASSLRETRTNEKLFF
>TRBV7-9|.|few|TRBJ1-1|15
TGTGCCTCCCTGGGGCGGGGGGGACAGAACACTGAAGCTTTCTTT
CASLGRGGQNTEAFF
>TRBV6-5|TRBD1|.|TRBJ2-7|16
TGTGCCAGCAGTCGATCCCGGGACAGGGGGCCCTACGAGCAGTACTTC
CASSRSRDRGPYEQYF
>TRBV9|TRBD1|.|TRBJ1-3|16
TGTGCCAGCAGCGCCAACTCACAGGGGGCTGGAAACACCATATATTTT
CASSANSQGAGNTIYF
>TRBV7-9|.|.|TRBJ2-7|12
TGTGCCAGTCCAGGGGCCGTTTACGAGCAGTACTTC
CASPGAVYEQYF
>TRBV10-2|.|.|TRBJ2-5|13
TGTGCCAGCCGCGAGACTAACCAAGAGACCCAGTACTTC
CASRETNQETQYF
>TRBV12-3/TRBV12-4|.|many|TRBJ1-1|11
TGTGCCAGCAGTTTGGGGGGAAAAGCTTTCTTT
CASSLGGKAFF
>TRBV12-3/TRBV12-4|.|many|TRBJ2-2|12
TGTGCCAGCAACTCCGCGGAAGGGGAGCTGTTTTTT
CASNSAEGELFF
>TRBV24-1|TRBD2|few|TRBJ2-5|14
TGTGCCACCAGCCAAGCGGGACTCGGGGAGACCCAGTACTTC
CATSQAGLGETQYF
>TRBV5-4|.|.|TRBJ2-7|12
TGTGCCAGCAGCTTTTGGGGCATCAAGCAGTACTTC
CASSFWGIKQYF
>TRBV25-1|TRBD1|many|TRBJ1-2|15
TGTGCCAGCAGTGATACGACAGGGGGTGGCTATGGCTACACCTTC
CASSDTTGGGYGYTF
>TRBV19|.|.|TRBJ1-2|15
TGTGCCAGTAGTATATATGTAGGGAGTATCAATGGCTACACCTTC
CASSIYVGSINGYTF
>TRBV19|TRBD1|few|TRBJ1-1|13
TGTGCCAGTAGGCTGGAAGGGGGCGGTGAAGCTTTCTTT
CASRLEGGGEAFF
>TRBV24-1|TRBD1|.|TRBJ2-2|16
TGTGCCACCAGTGACCCGGACAGGGGAGCCACCGGGGAGCTGTTTTTT
CATSDPDRGATGELFF
>TRBV7-9|.|many|TRBJ1-6|16
TGTGCCAGCAGCGTCATGATAAGCTCCTATAATTCACCCCTCCACTTT
CASSVMISSYNSPLHF
>TRBV20-1|.|few|TRBJ1-6|14
TGCAGTGCTAGAGAGTTCACAGGGAGCTCACCCCTCCACTTT
CSAREFTGSSPLHF
>TRBV29-1|.|few|TRBJ1-1|12
TGCAGCGTTACCCCGGGGAACACTGAAGCTTTCTTT
CSVTPGNTEAFF
>TRBV7-9|.|.|TRBJ2-5|12
TGTGCCAGCGGCGGGGTGGTAGAGACCCAGTACTTC
CASGGVVETQYF
>TRBV15|.|.|TRBJ2-1|15
TGTGCCACCAGCAGAGATCTCGGACAGCACAATGAGCAGTTCTTC
CATSRDLGQHNEQFF
>TRBV7-9|.|.|TRBJ1-1|12
TGTGCCAGCAGCTTAATGAATCCTGGAGCTTTCTTT
CASSLMNPGAFF
>TRBV10-3|.|.|TRBJ1-1|16
TGTGCCATCATCTTAGGAAGGAACAGGGTTGACACTGAAGCTTTCTTT
CAIILGRNRVDTEAFF
>TRBV7-2|TRBD1|.|TRBJ1-2|16
TGTGCCAGCAGCTTAAAGGGTACAGGGGGTAGGGATGGCTACACCTTC
CASSLKGTGGRDGYTF
>TRBV4-3|.|.|TRBJ1-3|13
TGCGCCAGCAGCCAAGGCAACGGGGACACCATATATTTT
CASSQGNGDTIYF
>TRBV6-1|.|.|TRBJ1-5|14
TGTGCCAGCAGTACCCTACAGGGAAGTCAGCCCCAGCATTTT
CASSTLQGSQPQHF
>TRBV25-1|.|.|TRBJ1-1|17
TGTGCCAGCAGTGATCCCCAGGGTTGGGGGCGGAACACTGAAGCTTTCTTT
CASSDPQGWGRNTEAFF
>TRBV7-2|TRBD1|.|TRBJ2-2|15
TGTGCCAGCAGCTTGTACAGGGGCTCTGGCGGGGAGCTGTTTTTT
CASSLYRGSGGELFF
>TRBV7-6|.|.|TRBJ2-5|12
TGTGCCAGCAGCGAGCAGGGGGGGACCCAGTACTTC
CASSEQGGTQYF
>TRBV7-2|.|many|TRBJ2-7|15
TGTGCCAGCAGCTTAGGAACGGATCGGGCCTACGAGCAGTACTTC
CASSLGTDRAYEQYF
>TRBV7-2|.|many|TRBJ1-2|14
TGTGCCAGCAGCTTCGCCGGGCCGCCCTTTGGCTACACCTTC
CASSFAGPPFGYTF